This entry is about one T cell receptor (beta chain). From the 5' RACE reads, TCRdb called clonotypes with MiXCR, one entry per CDR3 protein. The table has nearly 55,000 distinct CDR3 sequences, roughly a quarter seen once. Trimming pared 6 bases from V and 8 bases from J, leaving 13 bases between. Germline V gene sequence: CDR1 KGHSH, CDR2 LQKENI. This CDR3 spans 12 amino acids. The receptor was derived from a female donor with breast cancer. The material sequenced was tumor-infiltrating naive CD4+ T cells sorted from the breast tumor. Subset indicated: naive CD4+ T cells, CD4+CD45RA+CD25-. The J gene is TRBJ1-2, the V gene TRBV18; D is undetermined. CDR3 amino acids: CASSLPTTGYTF. The CDR3 coding sequence is TGTGCCAGCTCCCTCCCCACCACAGGCTACACCTTC. The full variable domain, in which reference TRBV18 and TRBJ1-2 provide the parts outside the CDR3, is NAGVMQNPRHLVRRRGQEARLRCSPMKGHSHVYWYRQLPEEGLKFMVYLQKENIIDESGMPKERFSAEFPKEGPSILRIQQVVRGDSAAYFCASSLPTTGYTFGSGTRLTVV.